Reported below is one T cell receptor beta chain. It lacks a known antigen. It has no much larger one-base neighbor in the sample; base qualities were not kept. The sample holds other DNA sequences that translate to the same CDR3. This record belongs to a study of blood T cell repertoires in COVID-19 (dated by TCRdb to the early 2020s). Turning to the overall study: Collaborator samples came from the United States, Italy and Spain and covered acute and convalescent phases of COVID-19. A de-identified subject ID, COVID-19 status, age in years and sex were almost always included in the sample metadata. Samples came from the ongoing ImmuneRACE study (first 160 participants) plus 1,254 subjects from 6 global collaborators. The repertoires were released in a freely available public database meant as a resource for research on the immune response to SARS-CoV-2. Subjects who had been exposed to COVID-19, were actively infected with it, or had recovered from it provided the deeply sampled blood TCRbeta repertoires that made up the dataset. The material from the prospective study consisted of cDNA or gDNA derived from T cells, B-cell-depleted T cells, or PBMCs. Where available, HLA class I and class II types were taken from metadata supplied by the sample provider and were not determined by assay-based typing. The paper's findings and limits, for the study overall: The amount of clinical and demographic metadata varied by source and participant and was provided uncurated.

CDR1 and CDR2 were assigned from the germline V gene (reference sequence) as SEHNR and FQNEAQ. V is cut back by 1 base and J by 2 bases, with 2 bases in the junction unmatched. The CDR3 spans 15 residues, from the cysteine through the phenylalanine. Only the CDR3 portion is preserved as DNA: 45 bases, with reading frame beginning at the first base. Each collaborating institution followed its own protocols to collect whole blood in K2EDTA tubes. For TCRbeta analysis, collaborator samples were shipped as frozen whole blood, as isolated PBMCs, or as DNA extracted from either sample type. TCRbeta CDR3 regions were amplified from genomic DNA using the immunoSEQ Assay, a bias-controlled multiplex PCR. Per the original workflow: The number of nucleated cells in each sample was estimated from the amplification of reference gene primers within the assay. To quantify the absolute abundance of each unique TCRbeta CDR3 rearrangement, sequence reads were collapsed and filtered. For each sample, productive Simpson clonality was calculated as the square root of Simpson's diversity index over productive rearrangements. Not all clones reach the TCRdb copy of this immuneACCESS table, which keeps in-frame sequences only. Checked studies attribute under half of the gap to unresolved V genes and leave the rest unexplained. V, J and clone size derive from that table, while D and trimming were established from the DNA sequence. The sample contains about 410,000 clones, 86% of them found a single time. Clones ranked in the top ten supply roughly 1.4% of the sample.

The receptor comes from a woman under 40 with active or convalescent COVID-19. Sequences were obtained from peripheral blood. This chain is built from TRBV7-9 and TRBJ2-1; 7 junctional bases match TRBD1. The sequenced DNA is TGTGCCAGCAGCTTAGGACAGGGTGCCTACAATGAGCAGTTCTTC. Its protein reads: CASSLGQGAYNEQFF.